This T cell receptor (beta chain) is drawn from a study of regulatory T cells in long-lasting Graves disease. Study-wide context: Newly diagnosed Graves' patients had taken antithyroid drugs under 3 months.

This clonotype was observed at least ten times. Antigen unknown. Time point reported: newly diagnosed GD, antithyroid drugs for less than 3 months. PBMCs provided the RNA from which the TCR library was made. Looked up from germline, CDR1 is MNHEY and CDR2 is SMNVEV (reference sequence). This CDR3 has 14 amino acids. Unmatched junction bases numbered 3, after V lost 2 bases and J lost 3 bases. Sequencing libraries for TCR beta were prepared with iRepertoire HTBI primers and Arm-PCR of CDR3 regions. TCRdb recomputed calls from the multiplex PCR reads with MiXCR, one row per CDR3 protein. The data hold fewer than 450,000 distinct CDR3 sequences, with over 14% observed a single time. Study results and caveats: Whereas roughly 1,000 public clonotypes were shared by new patients, persistent patients shared more, at 2,741.

These sequences were also reported in another study, on T cells in Graves' hyperthyroidism and ophthalmopathy. That source notes: In the first-round RT-PCR of the TCR CDR3, the HTBI primer set was used. Also found in blood were most expanded thyroid clonotypes above 0.001.

This sample comprised peripheral blood mononuclear cells (PBMCs), obtained at new diagnosis, from a patient treated with antithyroid drugs. The source is a woman between 40 and 50 years old with Graves disease. The chain uses TRBV27 and TRBJ2-7; 8 bases fit TRBD1. CDR3 DNA: TGTGCCAGCAGTTTAAGGACAGGGTACTACGAGCAGTACTTC. Its translation: CASSLRTGYYEQYF.